The 25 T cell receptor beta chains below come from one sample, sequenced in a study of tumor-infiltrating lymphocytes in primary liver carcinoma. The investigators made TCR beta cDNA from approximately 510 ng total RNA, using a constant-region primer. Three-round nested multiplex PCR performed with slightly modified ARM-PCR produced the TCR beta libraries. TRBV1-TRBV30 forward and Cbeta reverse primers drove the first two roughly 10-cycle rounds. MiXCR was run by TCRdb on the multiplex PCR reads, yielding one entry per CDR3 protein. Of 95,000 to 150,000 distinct CDR3 sequences listed, 64% are singletons. Co-extraction yielded RNA and DNA from around 20-30 mg of unsorted bulk tissue. The sample comprised liver tumor tissue from sampling region 3. Noted subset: tumor region T3, left-lateral pole. The source is a woman aged 55 to 70 with primary liver carcinoma and hepatitis B virus infection.

CDR3 region: CACAYRQGVNTEAFF. The CDR3, as DNA: TGTGCCTGCGCTTATAGGCAGGGTGTGAACACTGAAGCTTTCTTT. The J gene is TRBJ1-1, the V gene TRBV6-5; D might be TRBD1 (5 bases). CDR3 length equals 15 residues. The V gene lost 11 bases and the J gene lost 0 bases, with 19 bases spanning the gap. CDR1 is MNHEY, CDR2 SVGAGI, per germline.

In regard to this clonotype: A much larger clone sits a single nucleotide away, making a read error possible. This chain uses TRBV6-2 or TRBV6-3 with TRBJ1-5; D is unclear. CDR3 size: 14 residues. Germline V gene data show CDR1 as MNHEY and CDR2 as SVGEGT. CDR3 region: CASSYASSDQPLHF. For the CDR3, the DNA is TGTGCCAGCAGTTACGCAAGTTCAGATCAGCCCCTGCATTTT.

This clonotype was seen ten or more times. The chain couples TRBV11-3 to TRBJ2-6, with a possible D match to TRBD2 (6 bases). The CDR3 extends over 16 amino acids. V shed 7 bases and J shed 3 bases, with 16 bases lying between them. Germline V gives CDR1 SGHNT, CDR2 YENEEA. DNA for the CDR3: TGTGCCAGCAACCCCGGAGGGGCTCGTGGGGCCAACGTCCTGACTTTC. Its translation is CASNPGGARGANVLTF.

A word on this clonotype: The junction and the germline gene differ at one end; a read error may be behind it. This sequence joins TRBV10-3 and TRBJ1-6; the D gene is possibly TRBD1 (6 bases). The CDR3 length is 16 residues. CDR1 and CDR2 (germline): ENHRY, SYGVKD. The CDR3 protein is CAISKSNTGSGSPLHF. CDR3 DNA: TGTGCTATCAGTAAGTCCAACACAGGGTCGGGCTCACCCCTCCACTTT.

To note about this clonotype: Mismatch with germline at one junction end may stem from a read error. The chain employs TRBV7-8 and TRBJ2-2; possibly TRBD2 for D (7 bases). The CDR3 totals 15 residues. CDR1 is SGHVS and CDR2 is FQNEAQ in the germline V gene. In nucleotides, the CDR3 is TGTGCCAGCGGCTTAGGGGGGGGATACGCCGGGGAGTTGTTTTTT. Protein sequence: CASGLGGGYAGELFF.

The chain has TRBV29-1 and TRBJ2-7, with D possibly TRBD2 on 6 matching bases. The germline V and J ends were trimmed by 8 bases and 2 bases, with 16 bases remaining between them. Per germline, CDR1 SQVTM and CDR2 ANQGSEA. CDR3 length: 13 residues. CDR3 amino acids: CSIRPGLTYEQYF. The DNA for the CDR3 is TGCAGCATTCGTCCGGGACTGACCTACGAGCAGTACTTC.

J is TRBJ1-2 and V is TRBV12-3 or TRBV12-4, with D maybe TRBD1 (6 bases). Between the trimmed V and J ends, which lost 6 bases and 8 bases, there was a span of 31 bases. CDR3 length: 18 residues. CDR3 DNA sequence: TGTGCCAGCAGAGAGAGGGGGGGGCGCCCCACAGCTAACGTAGGCTACACCTTC. Translation gives CASRERGGRPTANVGYTF.

Regarding this clonotype: One junction end disagrees with the germline gene, perhaps due to a read error. The V call is TRBV11-2, the J call TRBJ2-3, with D possibly TRBD1 on 6 matching bases. The CDR3 has 14 residues. Germline assignment: CDR1 SGHAT and CDR2 FQNNGV. The CDR3: CASRWTESTDTQYF. CDR3 coding DNA: TGTGCCAGCCGGTGGACAGAGAGCACAGATACGCAATATTTT.

V usage is TRBV5-1 and J usage is TRBJ1-3, with TRBD1 as a possible D gene (6 bases). Trimming pared 0 bases from V and 1 base from J, leaving 11 bases between. Per the germline V gene, CDR1 is SGHRS and CDR2 is YFSETQ. The CDR3 sequence is 16 residues long. The CDR3 bases are TGCGCCAGCAGCTTGGTGTCAGGGGTATCTGGAAACACCATATATTTT. Amino acids: CASSLVSGVSGNTIYF.

With regard to this clonotype: This sequence may be a read error, since a much larger clone differs from it by one base. V and J are TRBV11-1 and TRBJ2-7, with D perhaps matching TRBD1 (6 bases). The CDR3 has 15 residues. Germline assignment: CDR1 SGHAT and CDR2 FQDESV (reference sequence). CDR3 residues: CTSSPTGRGAYGQYF. The CDR3 DNA follows: TGTACCAGCAGCCCCACTGGCAGGGGTGCCTACGGGCAGTACTTC.

About this clonotype: The conserved phenylalanine or tryptophan is not found at the CDR3 terminus, so this likely reflects a read error. CDR3 sequence reads: CASGHPGEGRKEQYS. DNA of the CDR3: TGCGCCAGCGGCCACCCTGGAGAGGGGAGGAAAGAGCAGTACTCC. This rearrangement joins TRBV4-1 to TRBJ2-7, with D maybe TRBD2 (6 bases). This CDR3 region has 15 residues. The germline V gene has CDR1 MGHRA and CDR2 YSYEKL.

The table lists this clonotype with many counts. V is TRBV7-9 and J is TRBJ2-2, with TRBD2 matching over 8 bases. The CDR3 totals 17 residues. The trim removed 2 bases at V and 3 bases at J, leaving 8 bases unmatched. Germline CDR1 and CDR2: SEHNR and FQNEAQ (reference sequence). The CDR3 nucleotides read TGTGCCAGCAGCTTAAGAGACGGGAGGGTAGACACCGGGGAGCTGTTTTTT. This codes for CASSLRDGRVDTGELFF.

This clonotype was counted once. This sequence joins TRBV11-2 and TRBJ2-3; D is ambiguous. The germline CDR1 and CDR2 sequences are SGHAT and FQNNGV. The V end lost 5 bases, the J end lost 5 bases, and 11 bases lay between the germline ends. The CDR3 has 13 amino acids. DNA of the CDR3: TGTGCCAGCAGCCCACAATTAGTAGATACGCAGTATTTT. This sequence encodes CASSPQLVDTQYF.

J is TRBJ2-5 and V is TRBV30, with D unclear. The germline V and J ends were trimmed by 6 bases and 5 bases, with 25 bases remaining between them. The germline CDR1 and CDR2 sequences are GTSNPN and SVGIG (reference sequence). The CDR3 spans 16 residues. CDR3: CACRPYQRSMHETQYF. CDR3 DNA: TGTGCCTGCCGTCCCTACCAGAGGTCTATGCATGAGACCCAGTACTTC.

Regarding this clonotype: A much bigger clone sits one base away, suggesting this may be a read error. The V and J genes are TRBV6-5 and TRBJ1-1, with TRBD1 matching over 11 bases. The CDR3 spans 16 residues. The germline V gene encodes CDR1 MNHEY and CDR2 SVGAGI. CDR3 in amino acids: CAGSLGQGVGVTEALF. CDR3 DNA: TGTGCCGGCAGTTTGGGACAGGGGGTTGGAGTGACTGAAGCTCTCTTT.

As regards this clonotype: A read error is likely, as this CDR3 ends without the conserved phenylalanine or tryptophan. This chain connects TRBV4-2 to TRBJ2-2, with a possible D match to TRBD1 (6 bases). The length of the CDR3 is 16 residues. Germline lookup yields CDR1 LGHNA and CDR2 YNFKEQ. Trimming cost V 3 bases and J 7 bases, with 18 bases left between them. CDR3 residues: CASSHAVGARIGELFL. CDR3 bases: TGTGCCAGCAGCCATGCTGTGGGGGCGAGAATCGGGGAGCTGTTTCTT.

This clonotype showed up many times. This rearrangement joins TRBV29-1 to TRBJ2-4, with TRBD1 as a possible D gene (5 bases). Trimming cost V 4 bases and J 6 bases, with 7 bases left between them. The germline gives CDR1 SQVTM, CDR2 ANQGSEA. CDR3 length: 11 residues. In nucleotides, the CDR3 is TGCAGCGTTGGACAGTCAAACATTCAGTACTTC. Translating gives CSVGQSNIQYF.

About this clonotype: A much larger clonotype is one base distant, so this may be a read error. The genes are TRBV4-2 and TRBJ1-2; D possibly corresponds to TRBD1 (6 bases). Germline V gives CDR1 LGHNA, CDR2 YNFKEQ. The V end lost 0 bases, the J end lost 8 bases, and 13 bases lay between the germline ends. CDR3 length: 14 amino acids. The CDR3 protein is CASSQETVGGGYTF. Written as DNA, the CDR3 is TGTGCCAGCAGCCAAGAAACCGTGGGGGGCGGCTACACCTTC.

In its sample, this clonotype was seen a few times. V and J are TRBV28 and TRBJ2-3, with D possibly being TRBD2 (5 bases). Germline assignment: CDR1 MDHEN and CDR2 SYDVKM. There are 15 residues in the CDR3. V gave up 5 bases and J gave up 5 bases, with 17 bases separating them. The CDR3 region is CASSPTPGVQDTQYF. In DNA, the CDR3 is TGTGCCAGCAGTCCTACCCCCGGGGTCCAAGATACGCAGTATTTT.

The chain employs TRBV11-2 and TRBJ2-5, with D possibly called TRBD1 or TRBD2 (6 bases each). V lost 7 bases and J lost 5, with 11 bases in between. Germline-derived CDR1 and CDR2 are SGHAT and FQNNGV. The length of the CDR3 is 12 residues. The chain's CDR3 is CASNWGAETQYF. The DNA of the CDR3 is TGTGCCAGCAACTGGGGGGCTGAGACCCAGTACTTC.

The chain employs TRBV15 and TRBJ1-6; D unresolved. Germline assignment: CDR1 LNHNV and CDR2 YYDKDF (reference sequence). The CDR3 runs to 17 residues. The CDR3 loop reads CTASRDRGSRLNSPLHF. CDR3 DNA sequence: TGTACCGCCAGCAGAGATCGAGGGTCTCGCCTTAATTCACCCCTCCACTTT.

This clonotype was seen more than once but under ten times. A much bigger clone sits one base away, suggesting this may be a read error. The chain has TRBV12-3 or TRBV12-4 and TRBJ2-1; D gene unclear. The CDR3 spans 12 residues. The CDR3 nucleotides read TGTGCCAGCAGTTTATACGGCGATGAGCAGCTCTTC. It specifies CASSLYGDEQLF.

Concerning this clonotype itself: With a much larger clone just one base away, this may be a read error. It is likely a read error, because the conserved phenylalanine at the end of the CDR3 is missing. The chain recombines TRBV5-6 with TRBJ2-1; 9 bases line up with TRBD2. Trimming cost V 2 bases and J 7 bases; bases outside gene matches: 7. This CDR3 spans 15 amino acids. Germline V gene sequence: CDR1 SGHDT, CDR2 YYEEEE. The CDR3 DNA reads as TGTGCCAGCAGCTTAGGTTTGACTAGCGGAAATGAGCAGTTCTTG. Encoded protein: CASSLGLTSGNEQFL.

Concerning this clonotype itself: In this CDR3 the conserved last residue, phenylalanine or tryptophan, is missing, so a read error is likely. V usage is TRBV6-5 and J usage is TRBJ2-7; no clear D. V was shortened by 5 bases and J by 4 bases, with 15 bases between the two germline ends. This CDR3 region has 14 residues. From germline, CDR1 is MNHEY and CDR2 SVGAGI. The CDR3 spells CASSQDKGRYEQYL. CDR3 DNA: TGTGCCAGCAGTCAAGATAAGGGCAGGTACGAGCAGTACTTA.

This clonotype was seen a few times. The chain employs TRBV9 and TRBJ1-2; the D is unclear. The CDR3 totals 14 residues. Trimming cost V 3 bases and J 8 bases, with 17 bases left between them. Germline values: CDR1 SGDLS, CDR2 YYNGEE. Here the CDR3 DNA reads TGTGCCAGCAGCGATCGGTCCATGTCAAGAGGCTACACCTTC. This codes for CASSDRSMSRGYTF.